This TCR beta chain comes out of a study of technical replicates of blood from a handful of donors. Repertoires were generated with immunoSEQ multiplex PCR, while TCRdb's copy carries only in-frame clones and drops some. The table has tens of thousands of clones, roughly 95% seen once. Trimming left V 0 bases short and J 3 bases short, with 7 bases between. The CDR3 has 14 amino acids. CDR1 and CDR2 (germline): SGDLS, YYNGEE. The clonotype comes from a human donor in good health. Sequencing was carried out using T cells isolated from PBMCs. J is TRBJ2-1 and V is TRBV9; D is unclear. CDR3 coding DNA: TGTGCCAGCAGCGTAGCAACTTTCTACAATGAGCAGTTCTTC. Protein sequence: CASSVATFYNEQFF.